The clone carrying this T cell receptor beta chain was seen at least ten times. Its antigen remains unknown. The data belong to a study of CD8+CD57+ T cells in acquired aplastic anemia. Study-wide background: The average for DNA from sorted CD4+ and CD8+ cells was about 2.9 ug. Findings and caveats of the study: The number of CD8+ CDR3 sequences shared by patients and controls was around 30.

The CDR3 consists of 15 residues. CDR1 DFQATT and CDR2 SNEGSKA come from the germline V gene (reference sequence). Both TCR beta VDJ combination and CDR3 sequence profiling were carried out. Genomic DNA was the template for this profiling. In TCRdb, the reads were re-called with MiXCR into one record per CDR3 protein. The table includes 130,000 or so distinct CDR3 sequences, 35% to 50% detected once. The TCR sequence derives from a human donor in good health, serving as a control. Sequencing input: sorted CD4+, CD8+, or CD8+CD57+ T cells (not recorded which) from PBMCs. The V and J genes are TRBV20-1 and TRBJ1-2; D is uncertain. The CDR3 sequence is CALTRRIREIYGYTF. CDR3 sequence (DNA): TGCGCACTCACGCGCCGGATTCGGGAAATCTATGGCTACACCTTC.